These 9 T cell receptor beta chains came from one sample sequenced in a study of neoadjuvant nivolumab and ipilimumab in lung cancer. Repertoires were generated with immunoSEQ multiplex PCR, while TCRdb's copy carries only in-frame clones and drops some. The sample consists of about 25,000 clones, around 86% of them appearing once. Sample: tumor tissue, taken after neoadjuvant nivolumab, alone or with ipilimumab, at or shortly before surgery. The source of these receptors is an adult with non-small cell lung cancer.

This chain uses TRBV7-2 with TRBJ2-7; no firm D call. The length of the CDR3 is 14 residues. Between the trimmed V and J ends, which lost 1 base and 2 bases, there was a span of 9 bases. Germline lookup yields CDR1 SGHTA and CDR2 FQGNSA. CDR3 residues: CASSLGVLTYEQYF. CDR3 coding DNA: TGTGCCAGCAGCTTAGGCGTCTTAACCTACGAGCAGTACTTC.

This clone has more than one count but fewer than ten. V usage is TRBV7-2 and J usage is TRBJ2-3; D might be TRBD1 or TRBD2, each matching 5 bases. V lost 4 bases to trimming and J lost 2 bases, with 16 bases between them. This CDR3 region has 16 residues. Germline loops: CDR1 SGHTA, CDR2 FQGNSA. CDR3 residues: CASSSPGGGHTDTQYF. Here the CDR3 DNA reads TGTGCCAGCAGCTCCCCAGGAGGTGGACACACAGATACGCAGTATTTT.

The rearrangement uses TRBV6-5 and TRBJ1-4; tentative D call: TRBD1 (5 bases). The germline gives CDR1 MNHEY, CDR2 SVGAGI. Trimming left V 7 bases short and J 6 bases short, with 15 bases between. The CDR3 is 14 amino acids. The CDR3 reads CASTPQAPDEKLFF. Here the CDR3 DNA reads TGTGCCAGCACGCCACAGGCCCCGGATGAAAAACTGTTTTTT.

The V call is TRBV27, the J call TRBJ2-7; unclear D gene. There are 17 residues in the CDR3. Per the germline V gene, CDR1 is MNHEY and CDR2 is SMNVEV (reference sequence). The ends were cut back, 3 bases at V and 0 bases at J, with 18 bases in the middle. CDR3 sequence: CASSFLPLGVISYEQYF. The CDR3 DNA is TGTGCCAGCAGTTTCCTCCCTCTGGGCGTCATCTCCTACGAGCAGTACTTC.

This chain links TRBV29-1 with TRBJ2-7; 7 bases are a match to TRBD1. Per germline, CDR1 SQVTM and CDR2 ANQGSEA. The trim removed 3 bases at V and 1 base at J, leaving 9 bases unmatched. This CDR3 is 15 amino acids long. The CDR3 region is CSVERADRESYEQYF. CDR3 in DNA: TGCAGCGTTGAGAGAGCCGACAGGGAATCCTACGAGCAGTACTTC.

Comments on this clone: Within the sample, other DNA sequences also encode this same CDR3. V and J are TRBV18 and TRBJ2-5; D gene unclear. This CDR3 contains 12 residues. The V gene lost 2 bases and the J gene lost 2 bases, with 3 bases spanning the gap. Germline V gene sequence: CDR1 KGHSH, CDR2 LQKENI. The CDR3 bases are TGTGCCAGCTCACCAGGGCAAGAGACCCAGTACTTC. Residues: CASSPGQETQYF.

The gene calls are TRBV5-4 and TRBJ2-5; D possibly matches TRBD1 or TRBD2 (5 bases each). Germline V lookup: CDR1 SGHNT, CDR2 YYREEE (reference sequence). The V gene lost 7 bases and the J gene lost 5 bases, with 15 bases spanning the gap. This CDR3 is built from 13 residues. DNA of the CDR3: TGTGCCAGCTCAGGGCCGGGGTCGGAGACCCAGTACTTC. Translated, it gives CASSGPGSETQYF.

In its sample, this clone was seen once. The V and J genes are TRBV7-2 and TRBJ2-7; D is unresolved. The germline V gene encodes CDR1 SGHTA and CDR2 FQGNSA. The V end was cut by 1 base, the J end by 3 bases, with 10 bases between. CDR3 size: 14 residues. Here the CDR3 reads CASSLGRANYEQYF. In DNA, the CDR3 is TGTGCCAGCAGCTTAGGGAGAGCAAACTACGAGCAGTACTTC.

By share, this clone ranks as medium-sized. CDR3 loop: CASTTSRGNEQFF. In nucleotides, the CDR3 is TGTGCCAGCACCACCTCCAGGGGCAATGAGCAGTTCTTC. This chain uses TRBV28 with TRBJ2-1; D is perhaps TRBD1 (6 bases). Trimming stripped 7 bases from V and 6 bases from J, with 13 bases between. The germline CDR1 and CDR2 sequences are MDHEN and SYDVKM. The CDR3 is 13 residues long. Full variable domain (outside the CDR3, taken from reference TRBV28 and TRBJ2-1): DVKVTQSSRYLVKRTGEKVFLECVQDMDHENMFWYRQDPGLGLRLIYFSYDVKMKEKGDIPEGYSVSREKKERFSLILESASTNQTSMYLCASTTSRGNEQFFGPGTRLTVL.